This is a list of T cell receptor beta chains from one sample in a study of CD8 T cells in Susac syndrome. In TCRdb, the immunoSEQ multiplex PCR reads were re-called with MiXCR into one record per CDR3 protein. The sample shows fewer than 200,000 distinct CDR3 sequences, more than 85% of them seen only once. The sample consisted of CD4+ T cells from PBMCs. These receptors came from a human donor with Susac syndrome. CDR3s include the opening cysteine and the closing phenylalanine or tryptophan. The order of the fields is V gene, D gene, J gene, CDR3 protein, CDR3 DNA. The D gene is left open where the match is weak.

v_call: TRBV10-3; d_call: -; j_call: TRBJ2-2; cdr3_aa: CAISDLWTLLSGELFF; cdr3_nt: TGTGCCATCAGTGATCTCTGGACTCTCTTGTCCGGGGAGCTGTTTTTT
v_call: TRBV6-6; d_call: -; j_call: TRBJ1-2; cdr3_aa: CASRPGTHFNYGYTF; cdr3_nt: TGTGCCAGCAGACCCGGGACCCACTTTAACTATGGCTACACCTTC
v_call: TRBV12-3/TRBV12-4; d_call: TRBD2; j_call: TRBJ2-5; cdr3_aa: CASSHSVLAGGATQYF; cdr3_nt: TGTGCCAGCAGTCACTCCGTACTAGCGGGGGGAGCGACCCAGTACTTC
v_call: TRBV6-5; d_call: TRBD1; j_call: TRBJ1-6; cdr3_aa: CASSSTGSSPLHF; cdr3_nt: TGTGCCAGCAGTTCGACAGGGTCTTCACCCCTCCACTTT
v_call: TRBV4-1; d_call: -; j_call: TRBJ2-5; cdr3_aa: CASSQVGGQETQYF; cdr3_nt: TGCGCCAGCAGCCAAGTTGGGGGTCAAGAGACCCAGTACTTC
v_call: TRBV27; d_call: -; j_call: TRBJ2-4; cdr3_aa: CASTSRMGGSGLAKNIQYF; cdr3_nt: TGTGCCAGCACCTCCCGTATGGGGGGCTCGGGCTTGGCCAAAAACATTCAGTACTTC
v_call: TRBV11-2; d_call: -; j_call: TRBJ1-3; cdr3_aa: CASSLEHFSGNTIYF; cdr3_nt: TGTGCCAGCAGCTTAGAGCACTTCTCTGGAAACACCATATATTTT
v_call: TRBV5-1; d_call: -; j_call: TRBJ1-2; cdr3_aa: CASSFPGSYGYTF; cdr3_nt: TGCGCCAGCAGCTTCCCAGGATCCTATGGCTACACCTTC
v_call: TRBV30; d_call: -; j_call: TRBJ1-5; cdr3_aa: CAWSAVYSNQPQHF; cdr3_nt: TGTGCCTGGAGTGCGGTGTATAGCAATCAGCCCCAGCATTTT
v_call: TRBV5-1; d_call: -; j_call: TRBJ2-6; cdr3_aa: CASSAGTPRFGSGANVLTF; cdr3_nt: TGCGCCAGCAGCGCAGGGACACCCAGGTTTGGCTCTGGGGCCAACGTCCTGACTTTC
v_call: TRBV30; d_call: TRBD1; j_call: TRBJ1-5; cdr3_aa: CAWGWPGTANQPQHF; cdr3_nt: TGTGCCTGGGGCTGGCCCGGGACAGCAAATCAGCCCCAGCATTTT
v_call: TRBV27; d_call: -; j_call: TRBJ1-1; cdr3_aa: CASRGDWTEAFF; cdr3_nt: TGTGCCAGCAGGGGGGACTGGACTGAAGCTTTCTTT
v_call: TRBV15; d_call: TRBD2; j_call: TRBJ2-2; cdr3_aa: CATSRERLAANTGELFF; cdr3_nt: TGTGCCACCAGCAGAGAAAGACTAGCGGCAAACACCGGGGAGCTGTTTTTT
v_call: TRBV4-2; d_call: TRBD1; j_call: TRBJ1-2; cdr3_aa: CASSQDRARGHGYTF; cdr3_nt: TGTGCCAGCAGCCAAGATAGGGCCAGGGGGCATGGCTACACCTTC
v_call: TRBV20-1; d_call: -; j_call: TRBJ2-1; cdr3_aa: CSARDRRRYNEQFF; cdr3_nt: TGCAGTGCTAGAGATCGGCGGCGGTACAATGAGCAGTTCTTC